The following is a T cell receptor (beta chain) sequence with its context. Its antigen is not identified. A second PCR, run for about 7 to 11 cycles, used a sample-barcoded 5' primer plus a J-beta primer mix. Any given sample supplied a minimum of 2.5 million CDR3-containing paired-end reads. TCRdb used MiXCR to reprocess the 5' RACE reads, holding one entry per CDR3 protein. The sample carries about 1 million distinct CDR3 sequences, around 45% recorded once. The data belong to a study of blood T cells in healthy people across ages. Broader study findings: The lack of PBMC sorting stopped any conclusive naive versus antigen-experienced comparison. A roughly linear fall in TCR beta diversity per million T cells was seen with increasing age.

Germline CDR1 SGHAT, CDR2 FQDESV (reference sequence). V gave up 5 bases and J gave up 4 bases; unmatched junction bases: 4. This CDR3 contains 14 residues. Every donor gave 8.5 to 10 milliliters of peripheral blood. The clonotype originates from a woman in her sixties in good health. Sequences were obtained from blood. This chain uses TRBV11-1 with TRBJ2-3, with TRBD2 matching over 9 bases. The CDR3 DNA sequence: TGTGCCAGCAGCGTTCTAGCGGGATCAGATACGCAGTATTTT. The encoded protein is CASSVLAGSDTQYF.